This T cell receptor (beta chain) originates from a study of T cells after yellow fever vaccination. Trimming removed 7 bases from V and 8 bases from J; junction bases left unmatched: 12. The CDR3 is made up of 15 amino acids. The germline gives CDR1 SGHRS, CDR2 YFSETQ. In TCRdb, the 5' RACE reads were re-called with MiXCR into one record per CDR3 protein. The sample consists of some 250,000 distinct CDR3 sequences, more than 3.5% of them appearing once. General study findings and limits: A small proportion of clonotypes was detected in both the CD4 and CD8 compartments.

This clonotype has at least ten counts. The antigen is unknown. The material sequenced was PBMCs, taken 15 days after the yellow fever booster vaccination. This clonotype was obtained from a man younger than 35 who received the YFV17D yellow fever vaccine. The rearrangement uses TRBV5-1 and TRBJ1-2; TRBD1 agrees at 12 bases. The CDR3 DNA sequence: TGCGCCAGCGGCACCGGGACAGGGGGCGCATGGGGCTACACCTTC. This translates into CASGTGTGGAWGYTF.